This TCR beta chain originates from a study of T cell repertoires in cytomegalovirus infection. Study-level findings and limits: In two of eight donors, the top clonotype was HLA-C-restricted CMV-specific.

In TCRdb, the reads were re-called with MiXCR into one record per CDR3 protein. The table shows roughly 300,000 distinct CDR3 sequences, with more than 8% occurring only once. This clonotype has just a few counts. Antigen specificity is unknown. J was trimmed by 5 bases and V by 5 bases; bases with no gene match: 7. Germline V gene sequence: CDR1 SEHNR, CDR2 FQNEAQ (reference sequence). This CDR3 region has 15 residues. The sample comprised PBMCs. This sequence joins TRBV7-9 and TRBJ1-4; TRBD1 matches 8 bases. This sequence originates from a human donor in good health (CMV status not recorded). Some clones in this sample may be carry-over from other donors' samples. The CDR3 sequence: CASSAGTGENEKLFF. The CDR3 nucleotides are TGTGCCAGCAGCGCCGGGACAGGTGAAAATGAAAAACTGTTTTTT.